This T cell receptor beta chain was captured by sequencing in a study of blood T cell repertoires in COVID-19. Study-level information: Samples representing acute and convalescent COVID-19 were sourced from the United States, Italy and Spain. T cells, B-cell-depleted T cells, or PBMCs provided the cDNA or gDNA that served as material.

Adults between about 18 and 89 years of age took part from 20 to 25 US areas. Cohort allocation depended upon clinical history that participants reported. The CDR3 length is 11 residues. Germline-derived CDR1 and CDR2 are SQVTM and ANQGSEA. The ends were cut back, 2 bases at V and 6 bases at J, with 7 bases in the middle. Measured with immunoSEQ multiplex PCR; TCRdb has only the in-frame clones, and not every one. The sample carries roughly 260,000 clones, roughly nine tenths recorded once. This clone has only one observation. The rearrangement links TRBV29-1 to TRBJ1-2; D is undetermined. Source material: PBMCs or T cells enriched from blood (not recorded which). The sequence was collected from a human donor in a cohort exposed to, infected with or recovered from COVID-19 (not recorded which). The donor label of this sample is uncertain. The CDR3 region has the DNA TGCAGCGTTGAATCCGGGGATGGCTACACCTTC. Its protein is CSVESGDGYTF.